This TCR beta chain was recorded in a study of T cell responses to AZD1222 COVID-19 vaccine. Study-wide results and caveats: The reported proportion of spike-specific TCRs targeting unmutated variant regions was nearly half. Donors were chiefly white British, with a greater number of females, and clonal diversity was perhaps underestimated. All repertoire sampling was performed exclusively after the peak T cell response.

Germline V gene sequence: CDR1 LNHDA, CDR2 SQIVND (reference sequence). V lost 2 bases to trimming and J lost 0 bases, with 10 bases between them. CDR3 length: 15 amino acids. Second doses were pooled across both intervals (about 4 or about 12 weeks). Some clones are missing from TCRdb's copy, which holds only in-frame ones; the method was immunoSEQ multiplex PCR. Here the sample spans 30,000 to 35,000 clones, 75% to 80% being singletons. This clone was counted once. Its antigen remains unidentified. The chain couples TRBV19 to TRBJ1-1; no reliable D call. The sequence came from an adult who received the AZD1222 COVID-19 vaccine. The material was peripheral blood, obtained 28 days after the second AZD1222 dose. CDR3 nucleotides: TGTGCCAGTAGTATAATCCGGACCCTGAACACTGAAGCTTTCTTT. It codes for CASSIIRTLNTEAFF.